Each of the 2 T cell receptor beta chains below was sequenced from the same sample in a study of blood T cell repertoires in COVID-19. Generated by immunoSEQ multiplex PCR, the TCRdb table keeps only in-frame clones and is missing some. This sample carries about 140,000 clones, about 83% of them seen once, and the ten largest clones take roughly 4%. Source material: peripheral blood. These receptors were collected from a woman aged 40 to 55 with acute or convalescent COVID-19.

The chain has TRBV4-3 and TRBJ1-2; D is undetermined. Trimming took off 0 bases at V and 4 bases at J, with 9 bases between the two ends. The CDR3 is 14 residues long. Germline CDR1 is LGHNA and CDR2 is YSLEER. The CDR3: CASSQEKQIYGYTF. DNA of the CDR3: TGCGCCAGCAGCCAAGAAAAACAGATCTATGGCTACACCTTC.

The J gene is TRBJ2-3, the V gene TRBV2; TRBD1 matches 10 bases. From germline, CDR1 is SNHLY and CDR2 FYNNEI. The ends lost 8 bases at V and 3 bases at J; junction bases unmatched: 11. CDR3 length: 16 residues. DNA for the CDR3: TGTGCCAGCGGGATATCCGGGGACAGGGGTACAGATACGCAGTATTTT. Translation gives CASGISGDRGTDTQYF.